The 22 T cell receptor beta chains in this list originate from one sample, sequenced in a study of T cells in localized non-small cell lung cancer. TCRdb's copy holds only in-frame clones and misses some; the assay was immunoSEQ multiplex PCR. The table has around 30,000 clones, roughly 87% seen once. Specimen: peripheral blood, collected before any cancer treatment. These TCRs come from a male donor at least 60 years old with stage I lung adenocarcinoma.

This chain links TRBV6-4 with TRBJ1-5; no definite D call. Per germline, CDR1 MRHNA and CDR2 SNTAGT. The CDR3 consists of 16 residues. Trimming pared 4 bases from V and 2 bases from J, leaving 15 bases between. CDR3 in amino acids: CASSASLGRGNQPQHF. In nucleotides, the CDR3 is TGTGCCAGCAGTGCTTCACTCGGGAGGGGCAATCAGCCCCAGCATTTT.

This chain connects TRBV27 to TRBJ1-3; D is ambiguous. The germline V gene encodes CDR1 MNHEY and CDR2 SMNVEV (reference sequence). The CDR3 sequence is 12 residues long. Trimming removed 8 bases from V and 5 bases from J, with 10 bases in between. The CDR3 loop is CASWGGRNTIYF. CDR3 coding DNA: TGTGCCAGCTGGGGAGGGCGAAACACCATATATTTT.

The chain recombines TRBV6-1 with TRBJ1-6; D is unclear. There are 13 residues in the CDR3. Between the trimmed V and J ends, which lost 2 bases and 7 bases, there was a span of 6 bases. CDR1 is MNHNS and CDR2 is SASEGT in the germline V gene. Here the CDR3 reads CASSENQNSPLHF. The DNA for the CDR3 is TGTGCCAGCAGTGAAAATCAGAATTCACCCCTCCACTTT.

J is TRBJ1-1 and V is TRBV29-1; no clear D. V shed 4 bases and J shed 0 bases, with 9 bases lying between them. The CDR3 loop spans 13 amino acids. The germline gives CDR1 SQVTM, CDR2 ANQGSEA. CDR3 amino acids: CSVGTRVNTEAFF. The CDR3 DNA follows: TGCAGCGTTGGTACCCGGGTGAACACTGAAGCTTTCTTT.

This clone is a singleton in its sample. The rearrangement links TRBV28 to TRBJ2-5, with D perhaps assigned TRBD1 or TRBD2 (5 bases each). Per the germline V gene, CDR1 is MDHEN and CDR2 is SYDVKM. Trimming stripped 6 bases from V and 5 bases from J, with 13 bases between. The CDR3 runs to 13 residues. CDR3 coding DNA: TGTGCCAGCAGCTCGGGGACGATTGAGACCCAGTACTTC. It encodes CASSSGTIETQYF.

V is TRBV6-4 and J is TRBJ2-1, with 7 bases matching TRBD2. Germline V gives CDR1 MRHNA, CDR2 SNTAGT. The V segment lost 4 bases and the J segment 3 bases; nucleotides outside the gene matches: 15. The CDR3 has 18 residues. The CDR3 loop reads CASSVSGPAGDFYNEQFF. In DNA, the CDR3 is TGTGCCAGCAGTGTTTCAGGGCCTGCGGGGGATTTCTACAATGAGCAGTTCTTC.

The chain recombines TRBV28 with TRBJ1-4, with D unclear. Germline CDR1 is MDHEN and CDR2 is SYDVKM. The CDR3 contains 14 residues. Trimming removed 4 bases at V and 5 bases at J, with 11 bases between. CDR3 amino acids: CASSYGPDNEKLFF. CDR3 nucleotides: TGTGCCAGCAGTTACGGGCCCGACAATGAAAAACTGTTTTTT. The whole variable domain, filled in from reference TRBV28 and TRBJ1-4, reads DVKVTQSSRYLVKRTGEKVFLECVQDMDHENMFWYRQDPGLGLRLIYFSYDVKMKEKGDIPEGYSVSREKKERFSLILESASTNQTSMYLCASSYGPDNEKLFFGSGTQLSVL.

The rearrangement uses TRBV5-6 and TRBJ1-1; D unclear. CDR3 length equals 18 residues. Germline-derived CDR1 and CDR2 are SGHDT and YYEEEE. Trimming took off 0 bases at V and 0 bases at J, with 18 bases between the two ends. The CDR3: CASSLARGLRTLNTEAFF. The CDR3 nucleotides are TGTGCCAGCAGCTTGGCCCGAGGGTTAAGGACTTTGAACACTGAAGCTTTCTTT.

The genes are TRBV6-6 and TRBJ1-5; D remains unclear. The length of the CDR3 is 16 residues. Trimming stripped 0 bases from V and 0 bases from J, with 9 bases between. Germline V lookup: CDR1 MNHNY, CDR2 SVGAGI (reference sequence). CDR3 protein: CASSYSGSYSNQPQHF. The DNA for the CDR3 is TGTGCCAGCAGTTACTCAGGATCTTATAGCAATCAGCCCCAGCATTTT.

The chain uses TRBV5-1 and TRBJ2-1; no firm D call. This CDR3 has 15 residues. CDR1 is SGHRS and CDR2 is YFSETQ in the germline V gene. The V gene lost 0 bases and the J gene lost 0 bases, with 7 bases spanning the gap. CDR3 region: CASSLVASSYNEQFF. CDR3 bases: TGCGCCAGCAGCTTGGTAGCTAGCTCCTACAATGAGCAGTTCTTC.

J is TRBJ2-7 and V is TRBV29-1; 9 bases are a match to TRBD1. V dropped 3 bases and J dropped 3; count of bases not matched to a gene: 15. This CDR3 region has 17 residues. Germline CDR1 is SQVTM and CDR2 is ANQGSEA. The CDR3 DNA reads TGCAGCGTTGATGCCGGGGGATGGGGACAGGGATTCTACGAGCAGTACTTC. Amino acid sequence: CSVDAGGWGQGFYEQYF.

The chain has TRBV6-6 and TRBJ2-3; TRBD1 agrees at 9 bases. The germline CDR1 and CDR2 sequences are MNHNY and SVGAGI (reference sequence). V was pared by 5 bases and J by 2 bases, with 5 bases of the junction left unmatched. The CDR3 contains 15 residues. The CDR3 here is CASSNRDRATDTQYF. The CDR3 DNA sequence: TGTGCCAGCAGTAACCGGGACAGGGCCACAGATACGCAGTATTTT.

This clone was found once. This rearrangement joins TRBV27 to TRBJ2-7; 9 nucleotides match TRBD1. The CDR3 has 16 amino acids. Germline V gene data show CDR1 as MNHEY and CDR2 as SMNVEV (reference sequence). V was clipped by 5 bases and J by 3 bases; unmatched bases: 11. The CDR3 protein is CASSRDRVKNIYEQYF. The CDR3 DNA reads TGTGCCAGCAGTAGGGACAGGGTCAAAAACATCTACGAGCAGTACTTC.

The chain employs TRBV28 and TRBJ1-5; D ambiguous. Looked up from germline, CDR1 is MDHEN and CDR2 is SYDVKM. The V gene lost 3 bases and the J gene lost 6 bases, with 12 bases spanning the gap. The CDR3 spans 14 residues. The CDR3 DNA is TGTGCCAGCAGTTTCCCGGAGGGAAGTCAGCCCCAGCATTTT. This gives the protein CASSFPEGSQPQHF.

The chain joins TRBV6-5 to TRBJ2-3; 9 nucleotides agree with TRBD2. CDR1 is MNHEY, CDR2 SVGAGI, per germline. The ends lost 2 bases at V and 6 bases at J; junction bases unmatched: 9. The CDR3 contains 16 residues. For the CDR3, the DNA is TGTGCCAGCAGTTACGCCGCGGGGGGGCCTTTGGATACGCAGTATTTT. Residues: CASSYAAGGPLDTQYF.

The CDR3 here is CASSLAGGRTDTQYF. CDR3 DNA: TGTGCCAGCAGCTTGGCGGGAGGGAGGACAGATACGCAGTATTTT. This chain joins TRBV7-2 and TRBJ2-3; 9 bases line up with TRBD2. The V segment lost 3 bases and the J segment 3 bases; nucleotides outside the gene matches: 4. Germline V gene lookup returns CDR1 SGHTA and CDR2 FQGNSA. The CDR3 is 15 amino acids.

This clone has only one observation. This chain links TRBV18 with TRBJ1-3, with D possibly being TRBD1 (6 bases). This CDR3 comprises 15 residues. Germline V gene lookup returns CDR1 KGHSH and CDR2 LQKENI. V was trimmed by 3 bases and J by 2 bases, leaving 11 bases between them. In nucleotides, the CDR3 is TGTGCCAGCTCACCCCGGTCAGGGGCTGGAAACACCATATATTTT. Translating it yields CASSPRSGAGNTIYF.

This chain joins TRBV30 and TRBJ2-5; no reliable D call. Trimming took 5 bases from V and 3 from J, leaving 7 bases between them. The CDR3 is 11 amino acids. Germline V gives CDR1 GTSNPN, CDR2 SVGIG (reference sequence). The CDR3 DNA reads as TGTGCCTGGTCCGAGGAAGAGACCCAGTACTTC. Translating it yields CAWSEEETQYF.

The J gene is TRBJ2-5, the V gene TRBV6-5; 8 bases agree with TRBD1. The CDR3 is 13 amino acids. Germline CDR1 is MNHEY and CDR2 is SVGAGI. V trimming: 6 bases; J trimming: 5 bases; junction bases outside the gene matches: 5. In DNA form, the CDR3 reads TGTGCCAGCAGGGACAGGGTCGGGGAGACCCAGTACTTC. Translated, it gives CASRDRVGETQYF.

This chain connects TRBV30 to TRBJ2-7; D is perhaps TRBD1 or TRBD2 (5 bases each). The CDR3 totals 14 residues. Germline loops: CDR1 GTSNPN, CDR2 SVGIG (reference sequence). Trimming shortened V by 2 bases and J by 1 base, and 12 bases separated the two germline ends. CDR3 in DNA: TGTGCCTGGAGTTCGGGACCGCCGTCCTACGAGCAGTACTTC. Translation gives CAWSSGPPSYEQYF.

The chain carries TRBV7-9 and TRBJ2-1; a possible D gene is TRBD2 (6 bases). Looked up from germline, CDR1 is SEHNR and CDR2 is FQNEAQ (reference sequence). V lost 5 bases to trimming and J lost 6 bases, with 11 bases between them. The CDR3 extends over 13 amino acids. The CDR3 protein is CASSLGGVNEQFF. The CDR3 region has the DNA TGTGCCAGCAGCCTCGGGGGAGTCAATGAGCAGTTCTTC.

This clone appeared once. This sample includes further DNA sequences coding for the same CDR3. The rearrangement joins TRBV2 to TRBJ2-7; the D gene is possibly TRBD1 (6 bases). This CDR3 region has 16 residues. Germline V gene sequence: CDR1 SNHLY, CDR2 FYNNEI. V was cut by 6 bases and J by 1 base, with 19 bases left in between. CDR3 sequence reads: CASSELIQGTSYEQYF. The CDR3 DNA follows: TGTGCCAGCAGCGAATTGATACAGGGTACGTCCTACGAGCAGTACTTC.